This record concerns one T cell receptor beta chain sequence. Trimming at V came to 7 bases and at J to 8 bases, leaving 5 bases not matched to a gene. From germline, CDR1 is MNHNS and CDR2 SASEGT. The CDR3 runs to 12 residues. The record originates from a study of T cell changes during pregnancy in multiple sclerosis. The method was immunoSEQ multiplex PCR; TCRdb's version includes in-frame clones alone and lacks a portion of them. Here the sample spans some 58,000 clones, approximately 96% being singletons. The chain couples TRBV6-1 to TRBJ2-4; 7 bases are shared with TRBD2. Specimen: CD8+ T cells from peripheral blood mononuclear cells, collected after pregnancy. The TCR originated in a female donor with multiple sclerosis, enrolled in a pregnancy study. The CDR3 sequence is CASTDGRYIQYF. Here the CDR3 DNA reads TGTGCCAGCACTGACGGGAGGTACATTCAGTACTTC.